A single sample is the source of the 20 T cell receptor beta chains below, sequenced in a study of regulatory T cells in long-lasting Graves disease. TCR beta libraries were built with iRepertoire HTBI primers and Arm-PCR of CDR3 regions. TCRdb reprocessed the multiplex PCR reads with MiXCR, giving one entry per CDR3 protein. This table has a few hundred thousand distinct CDR3 sequences, roughly 18% appearing once. Time point indicated: newly diagnosed GD, antithyroid drugs for less than 3 months. Following extraction of RNA from PBMCs, that RNA was used to make the TCR library. This same sample was also taken into another study, of T cells in Graves' hyperthyroidism and ophthalmopathy.

Sequenced here: peripheral blood mononuclear cells (PBMCs), sampled at new diagnosis, from a patient treated with antithyroid drugs. The source is a woman aged 30 to 39 with Graves disease.

This clonotype was observed once. Only one base separates this from a far larger clonotype, so it likely reflects a read error. The CDR3, as DNA: TGTGCCAGCAGCCAATGGGGGACAAACTACGAGCAGTTCTTC. It encodes CASSQWGTNYEQFF. The V and J genes are TRBV3-1 and TRBJ2-1; D possibly corresponds to TRBD1 (6 bases). Germline values: CDR1 LGHDT, CDR2 YNNKEL (reference sequence). V was cut by 2 bases and J by 10 bases, with 15 bases left in between. CDR3 length equals 14 residues.

This clonotype was seen a few times. The genes are TRBV20-1 and TRBJ1-2; possible D gene TRBD1, 5 bases. Germline-derived CDR1 and CDR2 are DFQATT and SNEGSKA (reference sequence). The CDR3 covers 11 residues. V was clipped by 5 bases and J by 4 bases, with 8 bases between them. The CDR3 loop is CSALGGYGYTF. The DNA for the CDR3 is TGCAGTGCTTTGGGGGGCTATGGCTACACCTTC.

This clonotype was seen many times. The rearrangement links TRBV29-1 to TRBJ1-1, with D unresolved. This CDR3 comprises 11 residues. V lost 4 bases and J lost 4, with 7 bases in between. Germline CDR1 is SQVTM and CDR2 is ANQGSEA. For the CDR3, the DNA is TGCAGCGTTGGGGTCAGCACTGAAGCTTTCTTT. Encoded protein: CSVGVSTEAFF.

This clonotype showed up just a few times. This chain links TRBV15 with TRBJ2-3; TRBD1 might be the D (5 bases). The germline gives CDR1 LNHNV, CDR2 YYDKDF (reference sequence). Trimming pared 2 bases from V and 3 bases from J, leaving 15 bases between. This CDR3 contains 16 residues. CDR3 coding DNA: TGTGCCACCAGCAGACCCAGGGTAGATAGTACAGATACGCAGTATTTT. It is translated as CATSRPRVDSTDTQYF.

This clonotype was counted ten times or more. The chain uses TRBV3-1 and TRBJ2-1; weak D call: TRBD2 (6 bases). With 4 bases removed from V and 6 bases from J, the gap between germline ends came to 16 bases. The germline CDR1 and CDR2 sequences are LGHDT and YNNKEL (reference sequence). This CDR3 spans 15 amino acids. Written as DNA, the CDR3 is TGTGCCAGCAGCCGAGGGGACTTCAATATCAATGAGCAGTTCTTC. Amino acids: CASSRGDFNINEQFF.

With regard to this clonotype: Being one base from a much bigger clone, this may be a read error. The chain combines TRBV5-1 with TRBJ2-2, with a tentative D call TRBD2 (5 bases). Germline V gene lookup returns CDR1 SGHRS and CDR2 YFSETQ. The CDR3 is 14 amino acids. CDR3 sequence: CASSLPGYTGELLF. The CDR3, as DNA: TGTGCCAGCAGCTTGCCCGGGTACACCGGGGAGCTGTTGTTT.

The chain joins TRBV30 to TRBJ1-4; weak D call: TRBD1 (6 bases). With 0 bases removed from V and 7 bases from J, the gap between germline ends came to 6 bases. Germline V gene data show CDR1 as GTSNPN and CDR2 as SVGIG (reference sequence). The CDR3 length is 12 residues. As DNA, the CDR3 is TGTGCCTGGAGTGTACAGGGTGAAAAACTGTTTTTT. Translation gives CAWSVQGEKLFF.

This clonotype was found many times. The chain carries TRBV7-9 and TRBJ2-7; 7 bases align to TRBD1. The CDR3 is made up of 15 amino acids. V lost 7 bases, J lost 5 bases, and 14 bases stayed unmatched. Germline loops: CDR1 SEHNR, CDR2 FQNEAQ (reference sequence). This CDR3 reads CASIGAGTAPDEQYF. In DNA, the CDR3 is TGTGCCAGCATCGGCGCCGGGACAGCCCCCGACGAGCAGTACTTC. The full variable domain, its missing parts supplied by reference TRBV7-9 and TRBJ2-7, is DTGVSQNPRHKITKRGQNVTFRCDPISEHNRLYWYRQTLGQGPEFLTYFQNEAQLEKSRLLSDRFSAERPKGSFSTLEIQRTEQGDSAMYLCASIGAGTAPDEQYFGPGTRLTVT.

The table lists this clonotype with many counts. J is TRBJ2-3 and V is TRBV7-9, with a tentative D call TRBD1 (5 bases). The better agreement between TRBJ2-1 and the DNA end casts doubt on the J call. The CDR3 has 15 residues. Per the germline V gene, CDR1 is SEHNR and CDR2 is FQNEAQ (reference sequence). Here the CDR3 reads CASSLGGNGDFEQFF. CDR3 DNA: TGTGCCAGCAGCTTAGGGGGCAACGGTGACTTCGAGCAGTTCTTC.

This clonotype was recorded at least ten times. CDR3 sequence reads: CASSFDKGGNTGELFF. CDR3 DNA sequence: TGTGCCAGCAGTTTCGACAAAGGGGGCAACACCGGGGAGCTGTTTTTT. V usage is TRBV27 and J usage is TRBJ2-2, with 7 bases that match TRBD1. Germline V gene data show CDR1 as MNHEY and CDR2 as SMNVEV (reference sequence). The CDR3 length is 16 residues. V was pared by 3 bases and J by 2 bases, with 6 bases of the junction left unmatched.

The chain has TRBV28 and TRBJ1-1; D gene uncertain. Trimming removed 3 bases from V and 8 bases from J, with 13 bases in between. CDR1 MDHEN and CDR2 SYDVKM come from the germline V gene. The CDR3 has 13 residues. The CDR3 sequence: CASSFLGPPEAFF. CDR3 coding DNA: TGTGCCAGCAGTTTCCTGGGTCCACCCGAAGCTTTCTTT. Based on the CDR3 plus reference TRBV28 and TRBJ1-1, the full variable domain is DVKVTQSSRYLVKRTGEKVFLECVQDMDHENMFWYRQDPGLGLRLIYFSYDVKMKEKGDIPEGYSVSREKKERFSLILESASTNQTSMYLCASSFLGPPEAFFGQGTRLTVV.

There are many counts of this clonotype. The rearrangement uses TRBV7-9 and TRBJ1-1; no reliable D call. From germline, CDR1 is SEHNR and CDR2 FQNEAQ (reference sequence). Deletions cut 5 bases from V and 2 bases from J, with 15 bases between. The CDR3 length is 15 residues. CDR3 sequence reads: CASSPGLLDNTEAFF. The DNA of the CDR3 is TGTGCCAGCAGCCCAGGCTTACTTGACAACACTGAAGCTTTCTTT.

The chain uses TRBV12-3 or TRBV12-4 and TRBJ2-7, with D perhaps TRBD1 (7 bases). The CDR3 extends over 14 amino acids. Trimming shortened V by 0 bases and J by 3 bases, and 9 bases separated the two germline ends. The CDR3 here is CASSLARGVYEQYF. CDR3 coding DNA: TGTGCCAGCAGTTTAGCCAGGGGGGTCTACGAGCAGTACTTC.

This clonotype occurred many times. One junction end does not reproduce the germline sequence, and a read error may be involved. The V gene is TRBV7-9, the J gene TRBJ2-1, with 8 positions matching TRBD1. The CDR3 extends over 12 amino acids. CDR1 is SEHNR and CDR2 is FQNEAQ in the germline V gene (reference sequence). CDR3 bases: TGTGCCGGCAGCTTCGACAGGGGAGGGCAGTTCTTC. Translation gives CAGSFDRGGQFF.

This clonotype has ten or more counts. The rearrangement joins TRBV7-8 to TRBJ1-6; D possibly corresponds to TRBD1 (5 bases). Germline V gene data show CDR1 as SGHVS and CDR2 as FQNEAQ. The V end was cut by 4 bases, the J end by 10 bases, with 23 bases between. This CDR3 comprises 17 residues. CDR3 amino acids: CASSSRKKGMGESPLHF. The CDR3 DNA is TGTGCCAGCAGCTCGCGCAAGAAGGGGATGGGGGAGTCACCCCTCCACTTT.

The V gene is TRBV7-3, the J gene TRBJ2-5; 16 positions agree with TRBD2. CDR1 is SGHTA, CDR2 FQGTGA, per germline. With 4 bases clipped from V and 5 bases from J, the junction kept 7 bases outside the gene matches. The CDR3 is 17 residues long. The CDR3 protein is CASSSPGLAGGPETQYF. DNA of the CDR3: TGTGCCAGCAGCTCCCCGGGACTAGCGGGGGGGCCGGAGACCCAGTACTTC. Full variable domain (remainder filled in from reference TRBV7-3 and TRBJ2-5): GAGVSQTPSNKVTEKGKYVELRCDPISGHTALYWYRQSLGQGPEFLIYFQGTGAADDSGLPNDRFFAVRPEGSVSTLKIQRTERGDSAVYLCASSSPGLAGGPETQYFGPGTRLLVL.

The CDR3 spells CASSEQGYQPQHF. The CDR3, as DNA: TGTGCCAGCAGTGAACAGGGGTATCAGCCCCAGCATTTT. The chain links TRBV25-1 to TRBJ1-5, with D possibly TRBD1 on 6 matching bases. The CDR3 covers 13 residues. The germline V and J ends were trimmed by 2 bases and 5 bases, with 7 bases remaining between them. Germline V gene sequence: CDR1 MGHDK, CDR2 SYGVNS.

In this sample, this clonotype turned up many times. J is TRBJ2-5 and V is TRBV20-1; D possibly uses TRBD1 or TRBD2 (6 bases each). V was pared by 5 bases and J by 0 bases, with 16 bases between. The CDR3 totals 15 residues. Germline values: CDR1 DFQATT, CDR2 SNEGSKA (reference sequence). The CDR3 region is CSAPVGGLYQETQYF. The DNA of the CDR3 is TGCAGTGCTCCGGTGGGGGGCCTGTACCAAGAGACCCAGTACTTC.

The rearrangement uses TRBV28 and TRBJ1-1, with 8 nucleotides matching TRBD1. Germline V gives CDR1 MDHEN, CDR2 SYDVKM. The CDR3 is 15 residues long. The trim removed 6 bases at V and 3 bases at J, leaving 9 bases unmatched. CDR3 residues: CASRSRDRLYTEAFF. In DNA, the CDR3 is TGTGCCAGCAGGTCCCGGGACAGGTTGTACACTGAAGCTTTCTTT.

On this clonotype: A read error is likely here: a far larger clone is one base away. The genes are TRBV7-8 and TRBJ2-3; D is unresolved. With the DNA end fitting TRBJ2-1 better, the J assignment may be wrong. This CDR3 is built from 16 residues. Germline values: CDR1 SGHVS, CDR2 FQNEAQ. In nucleotides, the CDR3 is TGTGCCAGCAGCCCCCGCCGGCAGGTGGGATACAAAGAGCAGTTCTTC. Its protein product is CASSPRRQVGYKEQFF.